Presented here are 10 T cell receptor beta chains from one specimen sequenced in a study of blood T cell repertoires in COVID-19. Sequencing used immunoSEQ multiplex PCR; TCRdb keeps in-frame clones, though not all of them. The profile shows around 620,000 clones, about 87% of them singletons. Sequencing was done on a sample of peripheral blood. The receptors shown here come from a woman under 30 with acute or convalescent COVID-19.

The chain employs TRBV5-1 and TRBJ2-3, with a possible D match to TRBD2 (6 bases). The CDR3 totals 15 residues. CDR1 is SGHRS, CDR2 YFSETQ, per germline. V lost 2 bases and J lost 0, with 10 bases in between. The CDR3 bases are TGCGCCAGCAGCTTTGCGGGGACTAGCACAGATACGCAGTATTTT. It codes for CASSFAGTSTDTQYF.

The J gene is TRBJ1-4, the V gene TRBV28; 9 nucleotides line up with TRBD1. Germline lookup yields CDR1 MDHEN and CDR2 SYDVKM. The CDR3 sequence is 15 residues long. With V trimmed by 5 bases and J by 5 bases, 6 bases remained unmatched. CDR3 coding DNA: TGTGCCAGCAGTGCCTATGGGACAGGGAATGAAAAACTGTTTTTT. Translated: CASSAYGTGNEKLFF.

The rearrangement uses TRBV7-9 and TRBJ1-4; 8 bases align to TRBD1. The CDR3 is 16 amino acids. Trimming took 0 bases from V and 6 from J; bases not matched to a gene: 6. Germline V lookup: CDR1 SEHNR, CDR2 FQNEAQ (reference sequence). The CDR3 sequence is CASSLARQGWDEKLFF. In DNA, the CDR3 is TGTGCCAGCAGCTTAGCAAGACAGGGGTGGGATGAAAAACTGTTTTTT.

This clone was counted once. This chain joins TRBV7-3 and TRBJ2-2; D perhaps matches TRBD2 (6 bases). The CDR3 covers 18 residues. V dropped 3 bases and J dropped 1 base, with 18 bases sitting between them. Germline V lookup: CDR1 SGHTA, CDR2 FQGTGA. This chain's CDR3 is CASSLRAGRGVNTGELFF. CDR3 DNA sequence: TGTGCCAGCAGCTTGAGGGCGGGAAGGGGAGTGAACACCGGGGAGCTGTTTTTT.

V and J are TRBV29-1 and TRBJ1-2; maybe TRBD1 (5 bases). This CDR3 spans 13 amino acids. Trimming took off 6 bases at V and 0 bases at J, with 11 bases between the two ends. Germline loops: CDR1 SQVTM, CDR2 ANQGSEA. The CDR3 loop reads CSVGGGANYGYTF. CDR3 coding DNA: TGCAGCGTCGGCGGGGGGGCTAACTATGGCTACACCTTC.

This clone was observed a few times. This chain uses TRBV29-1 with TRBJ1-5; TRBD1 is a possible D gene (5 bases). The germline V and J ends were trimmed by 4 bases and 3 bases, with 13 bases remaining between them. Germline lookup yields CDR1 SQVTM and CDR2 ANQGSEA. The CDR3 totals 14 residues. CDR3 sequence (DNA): TGCAGCGTTGTTCTAGACAGTAACAATCAGCCCCAGCATTTT. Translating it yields CSVVLDSNNQPQHF. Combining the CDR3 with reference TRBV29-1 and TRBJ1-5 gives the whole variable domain SAVISQKPSRDICQRGTSLTIQCQVDSQVTMMFWYRQQPGQSLTLIATANQGSEATYESGFVIDKFPISRPNLTFSTLTVSNMSPEDSSIYLCSVVLDSNNQPQHFGDGTRLSIL.

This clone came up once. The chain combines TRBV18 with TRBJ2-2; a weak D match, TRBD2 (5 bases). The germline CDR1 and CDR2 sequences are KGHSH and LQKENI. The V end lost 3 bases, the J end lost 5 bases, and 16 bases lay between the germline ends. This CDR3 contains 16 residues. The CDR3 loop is CASSPGIREWTGELFF. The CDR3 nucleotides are TGTGCCAGCTCACCCGGAATTAGGGAGTGGACCGGGGAGCTGTTTTTT. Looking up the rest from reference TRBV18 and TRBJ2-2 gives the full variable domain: NAGVMQNPRHLVRRRGQEARLRCSPMKGHSHVYWYRQLPEEGLKFMVYLQKENIIDESGMPKERFSAEFPKEGPSILRIQQVVRGDSAAYFCASSPGIREWTGELFFGEGSRLTVL.

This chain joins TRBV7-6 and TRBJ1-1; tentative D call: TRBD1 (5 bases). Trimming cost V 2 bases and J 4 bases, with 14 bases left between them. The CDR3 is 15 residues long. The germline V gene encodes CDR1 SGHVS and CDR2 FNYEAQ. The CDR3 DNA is TGTGCCAGCAGCTTAAGCGGGGGTTGGAGCACTGAAGCTTTCTTT. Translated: CASSLSGGWSTEAFF.

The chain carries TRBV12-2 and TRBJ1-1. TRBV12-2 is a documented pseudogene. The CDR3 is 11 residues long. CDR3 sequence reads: CASRSYSEAFF. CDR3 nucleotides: TGTGCAAGTCGCTCCTACTCTGAAGCTTTCTTT.

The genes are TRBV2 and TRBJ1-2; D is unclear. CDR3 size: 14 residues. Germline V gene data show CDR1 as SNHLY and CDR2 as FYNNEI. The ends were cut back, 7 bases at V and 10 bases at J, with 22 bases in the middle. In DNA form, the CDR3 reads TGTGCCAGCATCCGCACATCCGGGGTGTTGGACTACACCTTC. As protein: CASIRTSGVLDYTF.